A selection of T cell receptor beta chains follows, all from one sample in a study of blood T cell repertoires in COVID-19. The repertoire was sequenced with immunoSEQ multiplex PCR; TCRdb's copy has only in-frame clones and lacks some. The sample lists fewer than 65,000 clones, less than 80% occurring once. Sequencing was carried out using peripheral blood. The receptors originated from a man between 70 and 80 years old with acute or convalescent COVID-19. Both conserved end residues are part of each CDR3. D genes are given only for firm matches. A row's size may be missing; if present it is once, few, many or a size class.

clone size	D gene	CDR3 length	V gene	J gene	CDR3 protein	CDR3 DNA
-	-	15	TRBV6-6	TRBJ2-7	CASSRDSRAFSEQYF	TGTGCCAGCAGTCGGGACTCTAGGGCCTTCAGCGAGCAGTACTTC
-	-	14	TRBV25-1	TRBJ2-7	CASSADRTNYEQYF	TGTGCCAGCAGTGCCGACAGAACCAACTACGAGCAGTACTTC
-	TRBD1	12	TRBV6-1	TRBJ1-2	CASSRDRESYTF	TGTGCCAGCAGTAGGGACAGGGAAAGCTACACCTTC
-	TRBD1	16	TRBV30	TRBJ2-3	CAWSTSGTGTTDTQYF	TGTGCCTGGAGTACCTCCGGGACAGGGACTACAGATACGCAGTATTTT
-	-	14	TRBV2	TRBJ1-2	CASNSLQGWVGYTF	TGTGCCAGTAACAGTTTACAGGGATGGGTTGGCTACACCTTC
-	TRBD2	16	TRBV10-3	TRBJ2-3	CAISESRTSGGDTQYF	TGTGCCATCAGTGAGTCAAGGACTAGCGGAGGAGATACGCAGTATTTT
once	TRBD1	14	TRBV27	TRBJ2-5	CASSQGQGGETQYF	TGTGCCAGCAGTCAGGGACAGGGCGGAGAGACCCAGTACTTC
few	TRBD2	15	TRBV11-2	TRBJ2-3	CASSLLIAGVDTQYF	TGTGCCAGCAGCTTATTAATCGCGGGAGTGGATACGCAGTATTTT
-	TRBD1	16	TRBV19	TRBJ2-4	CASSKGQKLAKNIQYF	TGTGCCAGTAGTAAGGGACAGAAGCTAGCCAAAAACATTCAGTACTTC
-	TRBD1	15	TRBV5-5	TRBJ2-7	CASKWDSRDFYEQYF	TGTGCCAGCAAGTGGGACAGCCGCGATTTTTACGAGCAGTACTTC
-	-	10	TRBV20-1	TRBJ2-5	CSANGETQYF	TGCAGTGCTAACGGGGAGACCCAGTACTTC
-	-	14	TRBV7-7	TRBJ2-2	CASSLNRRAGELFF	TGTGCTAGCAGCTTAAATAGGCGGGCCGGGGAGCTGTTTTTT
-	-	13	TRBV20-1	TRBJ2-1	CSASLFPHNEQFF	TGCAGTGCTAGTTTATTCCCCCACAATGAGCAGTTCTTC
-	TRBD1	17	TRBV7-9	TRBJ2-1	CASSIRRRTGGSNEQFF	TGTGCCAGCAGCATTAGGAGGAGGACAGGGGGTTCCAATGAGCAGTTCTTC
-	TRBD1	15	TRBV18	TRBJ2-7	CASSPREGGGYEQYF	TGTGCCAGCTCACCCCGGGAAGGGGGCGGCTACGAGCAGTACTTC
-	-	13	TRBV19	TRBJ2-1	CASRAPSYNEQFF	TGTGCCAGTAGGGCCCCCTCCTACAATGAGCAGTTCTTC
-	TRBD1	14	TRBV10-3	TRBJ2-2	CAISGQGDTGELFF	TGTGCCATCAGTGGGCAGGGGGACACCGGGGAGCTGTTTTTT
-	-	17	TRBV30	TRBJ1-4	CAWSVLRERITNEKLFF	TGTGCCTGGAGTGTATTGAGGGAACGGATCACTAATGAAAAACTGTTTTTT
-	TRBD2	15	TRBV11-2	TRBJ2-1	CASSFSGGAGDEQFF	TGTGCCAGCAGCTTTAGCGGGGGGGCGGGAGATGAGCAGTTCTTC
-	TRBD2	15	TRBV5-1	TRBJ2-5	CASSLGRGGRETQYF	TGCGCCAGCAGCTTGGGGCGGGGGGGCCGAGAGACCCAGTACTTC
-	-	16	TRBV14	TRBJ2-7	CASSHSSRGNPYEQYF	TGTGCCAGCAGCCATAGTTCCAGGGGAAACCCCTACGAGCAGTACTTC
-	-	12	TRBV28	TRBJ1-2	CASSLSGSRYTF	TGTGCCAGCAGTTTATCCGGGAGCCGCTACACCTTC
once	-	14	TRBV7-3	TRBJ2-3	CASSLDRNSDTQYF	TGTGCCAGCAGCTTGGACAGAAATTCAGATACGCAGTATTTT
-	-	14	TRBV6-5	TRBJ2-1	CASKGDRFHYEQFF	TGTGCCAGCAAAGGAGACAGATTCCACTATGAGCAGTTCTTC
-	-	14	TRBV5-1	TRBJ1-1	CASSQTTANTEAFF	TGCGCCAGCAGCCAGACAACGGCGAACACTGAAGCTTTCTTT
-	-	14	TRBV5-8	TRBJ2-3	CASSLGQVGDTQYF	TGTGCCAGCAGCTTGGGACAGGTCGGAGATACGCAGTATTTT
-	TRBD2	14	TRBV7-3	TRBJ2-5	CASSPSGIQETQYF	TGTGCCAGCAGCCCCAGCGGGATCCAAGAGACCCAGTACTTC
-	-	12	TRBV12-3/TRBV12-4	TRBJ1-2	CASSFSGNGYTF	TGTGCCAGCAGTTTTTCAGGGAATGGCTACACCTTC
-	-	15	TRBV7-4	TRBJ1-6	CASSGERGCNSPLHF	TGTGCCAGCAGCGGAGAGAGGGGGTGTAATTCACCCCTCCACTTT
-	-	13	TRBV2	TRBJ2-7	CASSSRGTYEQYF	TGTGCCAGCAGTTCCAGGGGCACCTACGAGCAGTACTTC
few	-	14	TRBV4-1	TRBJ1-3	CASSQTRAANTIYF	TGCGCCAGCAGCCAAACCAGGGCGGCGAACACCATATATTTT
-	TRBD2	16	TRBV28	TRBJ2-6	CASSLRGVSGANVLTF	TGTGCCAGCAGTTTACGGGGGGTCTCTGGGGCCAACGTCCTGACTTTC
-	TRBD2	16	TRBV10-3	TRBJ2-1	CAISGLAGSSYNEQFF	TGTGCCATCAGTGGCTTAGCGGGCAGCTCCTACAATGAGCAGTTCTTC
-	-	15	TRBV19	TRBJ1-1	CASSIGGEWGTEAFF	TGTGCCAGTAGTATAGGCGGGGAATGGGGAACTGAAGCTTTCTTT
-	TRBD2	13	TRBV12-3/TRBV12-4	TRBJ2-5	CASSLWEGKTQYF	TGTGCCAGCAGTTTGTGGGAGGGCAAGACCCAGTACTTC
-	TRBD2	15	TRBV18	TRBJ2-1	CASSPILAGSAEQFF	TGTGCCAGCTCACCGATTTTAGCGGGGTCCGCTGAGCAGTTCTTC
-	-	16	TRBV5-1	TRBJ2-3	CASSSGGGGSRDTQYF	TGCGCCAGCAGCTCCGGGGGCGGGGGATCTCGGGATACGCAGTATTTT
-	-	14	TRBV7-9	TRBJ1-1	CASSFNWASTEAFF	TGTGCCAGCAGCTTTAACTGGGCCAGCACTGAAGCTTTCTTT
-	TRBD2	16	TRBV7-6	TRBJ2-5	CASSPTAGGYQETQYF	TGTGCCAGCAGCCCAACAGCGGGGGGATACCAAGAGACCCAGTACTTC
-	-	16	TRBV9	TRBJ2-1	CASSDLTGTFRDEQFF	TGTGCCAGCAGCGACCTAACAGGTACTTTTAGAGATGAGCAGTTCTTC
-	-	13	TRBV7-8	TRBJ1-5	CASSVQENQPQHF	TGTGCCAGCAGCGTACAGGAAAATCAGCCCCAGCATTTT
-	-	17	TRBV21-1	TRBJ2-7	CASSKGYAGPGSYEQYF	TGTGCCAGCAGCAAAGGATATGCGGGGCCGGGGTCCTACGAGCAGTACTTC
once	TRBD2	14	TRBV7-2	TRBJ2-7	CASSAGLVTYEQYF	TGTGCCAGCAGCGCGGGACTAGTAACCTACGAGCAGTACTTC
-	-	17	TRBV15	TRBJ1-6	CATSRGGQTFGDSPLHF	TGTGCCACCAGCAGAGGTGGGCAGACATTCGGGGATTCACCCCTCCACTTT
-	-	14	TRBV7-3	TRBJ1-2	CASSPSGTTAGYTF	TGTGCCAGCAGTCCTTCCGGGACAACGGCCGGCTACACCTTC
-	TRBD1	16	TRBV27	TRBJ2-3	CASSLPRTGTTDTQYF	TGTGCCAGCAGTTTACCCCGGACAGGAACCACAGATACGCAGTATTTT
-	TRBD1	14	TRBV7-3	TRBJ2-7	CASSSQGAGDEQYF	TGTGCCAGCAGCTCCCAGGGGGCTGGGGACGAGCAGTACTTC
-	TRBD1	15	TRBV5-1	TRBJ2-7	CASSLGRDRGLEQYF	TGCGCCAGCAGCTTAGGCCGGGACAGGGGGCTCGAGCAGTACTTC
many	-	15	TRBV10-2	TRBJ2-3	CASSEGSIGVDTQYF	TGCGCCAGCAGTGAGGGCTCCATAGGGGTCGATACGCAGTATTTT
-	-	13	TRBV6-5	TRBJ2-3	CASSFELPDTQYF	TGTGCCAGCAGTTTCGAGCTTCCAGATACGCAGTATTTT
few	-	11	TRBV5-6	TRBJ2-3	CASSRRDTQYF	TGTGCCAGCAGCCGCAGGGATACGCAGTATTTT
-	TRBD1	14	TRBV19	TRBJ2-2	CASTKGDRVGELFF	TGTGCCAGTACCAAGGGGGACAGGGTCGGGGAGCTGTTTTTT
-	-	18	TRBV7-3	TRBJ2-2	CASSSLAGGVANTGELFF	TGTGCCAGCAGCTCCCTCGCCGGGGGAGTAGCGAACACCGGGGAGCTGTTTTTT
-	-	16	TRBV7-3	TRBJ2-1	CASSFNGGLAGNEQFF	TGTGCCAGCAGCTTTAACGGGGGGCTTGCAGGCAATGAGCAGTTCTTC
-	TRBD1	15	TRBV2	TRBJ1-1	CASSGDRIGITEAFF	TGTGCCAGCAGTGGGGACAGGATCGGGATTACTGAAGCTTTCTTT
-	-	13	TRBV19	TRBJ2-7	CASRVEGSYEQYF	TGTGCCAGCCGGGTCGAGGGTTCCTACGAGCAGTACTTC
-	-	13	TRBV14	TRBJ2-5	CASSQRIQETQYF	TGTGCCAGCAGCCAACGAATCCAGGAGACCCAGTACTTC
-	TRBD1	14	TRBV7-9	TRBJ1-6	CASSKGQNNSPLHF	TGTGCCAGCAGTAAGGGACAGAATAATTCACCCCTCCACTTT
-	-	15	TRBV15	TRBJ2-7	CATSRDTGIEYEQYF	TGTGCCACCAGCAGAGACACGGGGATCGAGTACGAGCAGTACTTC
-	TRBD2	16	TRBV9	TRBJ2-3	CASSVSGREGRDTQYF	TGTGCCAGCAGCGTCTCCGGGCGGGAGGGCCGGGATACGCAGTATTTT